The present T cell receptor (beta chain) was sequenced within a study of human T cells and chemical hapten exposure. Study-wide background: Upper-back patches of 0.01% DPC were read at 6 days. Diagnoses of alopecia areata, totalis or universalis occurred in mostly female patients.

The time point was: pre-sensitization, week 0. Treatment denoted: therapeutic diphenylcyclopropenone sensitization with weekly scalp DPC. Prior to each patch test being applied, blood was drawn. Extraction yielded total RNA from whole blood (unfractionated). TCRdb passed the RACE reads through MiXCR, listing each CDR3 protein once. The repertoire holds 80,000 to 100,000 distinct CDR3 sequences, with 11% as singletons. Germline V gene lookup returns CDR1 MNHEY and CDR2 SVGAGI. The V gene lost 2 bases and the J gene lost 5 bases, with 21 bases spanning the gap. CDR3 size: 17 residues. This clonotype was counted ten times or more.

The receptor was isolated from an older woman with alopecia areata. Some clones in this sample may be carry-over from other donors' samples. The chain carries TRBV6-5 and TRBJ1-2; maybe TRBD1 (5 bases). The sequencing used whole blood, collected in connection with sensitization to the hapten diphenylcyclopropenone (DPC). Here the CDR3 DNA reads TGTGCCAGCAGTTACCACCAGGCCGGGGACGCCCTATATGGCTACACCTTC. This codes for CASSYHQAGDALYGYTF.